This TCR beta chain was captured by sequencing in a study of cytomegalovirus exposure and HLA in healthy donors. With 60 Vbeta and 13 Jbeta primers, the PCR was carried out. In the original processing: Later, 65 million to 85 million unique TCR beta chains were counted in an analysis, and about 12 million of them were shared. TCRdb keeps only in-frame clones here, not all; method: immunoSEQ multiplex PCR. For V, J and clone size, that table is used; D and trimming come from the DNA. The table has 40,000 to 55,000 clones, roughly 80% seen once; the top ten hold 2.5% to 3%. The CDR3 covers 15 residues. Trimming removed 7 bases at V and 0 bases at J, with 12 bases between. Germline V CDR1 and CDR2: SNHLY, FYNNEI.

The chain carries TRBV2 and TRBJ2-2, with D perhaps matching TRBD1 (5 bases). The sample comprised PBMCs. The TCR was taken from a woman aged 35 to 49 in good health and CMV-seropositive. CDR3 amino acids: CASMRPTANTGELFF. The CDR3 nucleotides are TGTGCCAGCATGAGACCGACAGCGAACACCGGGGAGCTGTTTTTT.